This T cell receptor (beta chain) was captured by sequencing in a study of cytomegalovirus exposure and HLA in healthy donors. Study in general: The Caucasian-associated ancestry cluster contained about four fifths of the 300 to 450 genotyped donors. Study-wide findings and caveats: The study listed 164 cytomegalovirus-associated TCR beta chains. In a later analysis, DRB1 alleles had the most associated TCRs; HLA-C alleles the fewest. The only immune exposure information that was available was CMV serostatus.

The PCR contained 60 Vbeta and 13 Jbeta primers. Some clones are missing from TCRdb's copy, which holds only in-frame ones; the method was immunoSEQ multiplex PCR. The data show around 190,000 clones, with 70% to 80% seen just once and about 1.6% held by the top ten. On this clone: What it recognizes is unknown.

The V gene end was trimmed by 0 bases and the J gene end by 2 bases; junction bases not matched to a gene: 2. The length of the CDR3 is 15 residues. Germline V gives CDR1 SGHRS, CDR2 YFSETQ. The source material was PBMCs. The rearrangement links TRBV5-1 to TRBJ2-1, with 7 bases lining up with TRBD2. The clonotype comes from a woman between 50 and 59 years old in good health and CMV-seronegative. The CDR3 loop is CASSLGLAAYNEQFF. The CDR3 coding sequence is TGCGCCAGCAGCTTGGGCCTAGCGGCCTACAATGAGCAGTTCTTC.